Many counts were recorded for the clone carrying this T cell receptor (beta chain). This sample stems from a study of Graves' ophthalmopathy and Graves' hyperthyroidism. RNA transcripts were the source from which TCR beta CDR3 regions were amplified. First-round RT-PCR relied on HTBI primers, and a second-round multiplex PCR came next. TCRdb called the multiplex PCR reads again in MiXCR, with one record for every CDR3 protein. The top ten clones hold 3% to 3.5% of a sample with about 700,000 distinct CDR3 sequences, about 38% of them seen once. In donors with ophthalmopathy, activity was moderate-to-severe, with CAS ≥3, NOSPECS ≥4 and duration under 3 months. The CDR3 length is 12 residues. V lost 5 bases to trimming and J lost 6 bases, with 14 bases between them. Germline CDR1 reads DFQATT; CDR2 reads SNEGSKA (reference sequence).

The sample comprised peripheral blood. The chain carries TRBV20-1 and TRBJ2-7; no definite D call. The clonotype was recovered from an adult man with Graves' ophthalmopathy. The CDR3: CSAEQRAGEQYF. CDR3 bases: TGCAGTGCTGAACAGCGAGCAGGCGAGCAGTACTTC.